Listed here is a single T cell receptor beta chain. The antigen remains unidentified. This specimen comes from a study of T cell responses to AZD1222 COVID-19 vaccine. Study-wide context: It was second doses at about 4 or about 12 weeks that were pooled. Points from the study as a whole: Dominant CD4 TCR responses targeted spike regions 160-218 and 743-854. Baseline serology detected seropositivity in only 5 to 7 AZD1222 recipients. Every sample of the repertoires postdated the peak T cell response.

Clones were sequenced by immunoSEQ multiplex PCR, and TCRdb holds only the in-frame ones, with some missing. The sample has roughly 150,000 clones; 75% to 90% are singletons. CDR3 length equals 17 residues. Deletions cut 5 bases from V and 4 bases from J, with 21 bases between. The germline CDR1 and CDR2 sequences are MDHEN and SYDVKM. This sample comprised peripheral blood, obtained on day 0 of AZD1222 vaccination. The rearrangement links TRBV28 to TRBJ1-3; D unresolved. The TCR was taken from an adult in good health. The CDR3 coding sequence is TGTGCCAGCAGTCCCTTGGTTGGGCCACCGGGAGGAAACACCATATATTTT. Protein sequence: CASSPLVGPPGGNTIYF.